This T cell receptor (beta chain) was recorded in a study of OX40 agonist ivuxolimab in advanced cancers. Profiled with immunoSEQ multiplex PCR; TCRdb holds only in-frame clones, not every one. The sample shows about 70,000 clones, roughly four fifths of them seen only once. The CDR3 totals 14 residues. Looked up from germline, CDR1 is KGHSH and CDR2 is LQKENI. Deletions cut 2 bases from V and 7 bases from J, with 11 bases between. Sequenced material: CD4+ or CD8+ T cells sorted from blood, taken in a trial of the OX40 agonist ivuxolimab. This clonotype originated in an adult with an advanced solid tumor such as melanoma, head and neck, liver or kidney cancer. The V and J genes are TRBV18 and TRBJ1-4, with D perhaps matching TRBD1 (5 bases). The CDR3 coding sequence is TGTGCCAGCTCACCAGGGGGACTGGGTGAAAAACTGTTTTTT. It codes for CASSPGGLGEKLFF.